This T cell receptor beta chain was profiled in a study of blood T cell repertoires in COVID-19. Looking at the study overall: Samples of COVID-19 (acute and convalescent) were obtained from the United States, Italy and Spain. PBMCs, B-cell-depleted T cells, or T cells were the source of the cDNA or gDNA that made up the material.

The CDR3 is made up of 13 amino acids. With 6 bases clipped from V and 9 bases from J, the junction kept 10 bases outside the gene matches. From germline, CDR1 is ENHRY and CDR2 SYGVKD. In the original workflow: Counts of nucleated cells, estimated from reference gene primer amplification, were obtained. This table comes from immunoSEQ multiplex PCR, and its TCRdb copy is limited to in-frame clones, with some not included. The V and J calls and the clone size are those of that table, but D and trimming were determined from the DNA. The sample contains some 75,000 clones, 75% to 90% of which appear only once. The Seattle patients joined while their infection was active and were tracked longitudinally afterward.

The TCR originated in a man at least 80 years old with COVID-19, enrolled during active disease. The gene calls are TRBV10-3 and TRBJ2-7; 8 bases align to TRBD1. Sequenced: peripheral blood. CDR3 sequence reads: CAIRPTGAAGQYF. The CDR3 nucleotides are TGTGCCATCAGGCCGACAGGGGCGGCGGGGCAGTACTTC.